This T cell receptor beta chain emerged from a study of blood T cells in healthy people across ages. The CDR3 consists of 14 residues. Germline V gene lookup returns CDR1 DFQATT and CDR2 SNEGSKA (reference sequence). V lost 6 bases and J lost 0; bases outside the gene matches: 5. Overall study findings and caveats: When set beside aged donors, long-lived donors presented more naive CD4+ cells and higher diversity.

With a J-beta primer mix and a sample-barcoded 5' primer, a second PCR ran roughly 6 to 11 cycles. TCRdb re-analysed the 5' RACE reads in MiXCR, keeping a single row per CDR3 protein. The repertoire includes more than 800,000 distinct CDR3 sequences, around 26% of them detected once, and roughly a sixth sits in the top ten. Note on this clonotype: The antigen is not known.

This receptor was obtained from an elderly woman in good health. The genes are TRBV20-1 and TRBJ2-3; TRBD2 agrees at 8 bases. The specimen was blood. The CDR3 here is CSAVAGTSTDTQYF. The CDR3 nucleotides read TGCAGTGCCGTAGCGGGAACTAGCACAGATACGCAGTATTTT.